This record looks at one TCR beta chain sequence and its context. Its antigen is as yet unknown. The PCR was carried out with 60 Vbeta primers and 13 Jbeta primers. The method was immunoSEQ multiplex PCR; TCRdb's version includes in-frame clones alone and lacks a portion of them. The sample lists over 150,000 clones, roughly 84% occurring once. Healthy bone marrow donors formed the donor group. The data stem from a study of cytomegalovirus exposure and HLA in healthy donors. Study information: From 150 million to 200 million T cells, an earlier analysis saw 100 million to 140 million unique TCR beta sequences.

Study-wide points: Three CMV-associated chains proved CMV antigen-specific in vitro. There were some public TCRs occurring in many donors, but most TCR sequences were rare.

This CDR3 region has 16 residues. The J segment lost 10 bases and the V segment lost 1 base, leaving 11 bases of the junction unmatched. CDR1 and CDR2 (germline): SGHRS, YFSETQ. This chain connects TRBV5-1 to TRBJ2-1; 10 nucleotides agree with TRBD2. Sequenced sample: PBMCs. This sequence was found in a boy aged 2 to 9 in good health and CMV-seronegative. The CDR3 bases are TGCGCCAGCAGCTTGAGTGTGACTAGCGGGTCACGGGAGCAGTTCTTC. The encoded protein is CASSLSVTSGSREQFF.